The source of this T cell receptor beta chain is a study of T-cell memory formation after mild COVID-19 (dated by TCRdb to the early 2020s). Describing the broader study: TCR sequence clusters from the two donors were largely donor specific. The cohort was made up of two young adult volunteers, one female and one male, who were previously healthy. Longitudinal TCRalpha and TCRbeta repertoire sequencing tracked T-cell clones expanding and contracting after mild COVID-19 in two donors. Broader findings and caveats from the paper: The study included only a couple of mild cases, and larger cohorts that include severe cases with pre-infection samples were judged to be necessary. SARS-CoV-2 specificity was not confirmed for the second-wave clones peaking on day 37. Clones that contracted from day 15 to 85 showed balanced CD4/CD8 phenotypes, whereas a second wave of clones that expanded from day 15 to 37 leaned towards CD4+. Contracting CD4+ clones were found mainly in CM and EM memory subsets, while CD8+ clones were enriched in EMRA. The detection of some responding clones in pre-infection memory suggests that pre-existing cross-reactive memory T cells joined the SARS-CoV-2 response.

Turning to this clonotype: Its binding antigen is unknown. Per-base quality was not reported, and no clone a single base away is much larger than it.

V lost 3 bases and J lost 4 bases; the stretch between them is 19 bases long. CDR1 DFQATT and CDR2 SNEGSKA were looked up in the germline V gene (reference sequence). The CDR3, from cysteine to phenylalanine, totals 16 residues. Just CDR3 DNA is preserved here, 48 bases in frame from base 1. The data were produced on an Illumina NovaSeq 6000. cDNA libraries for TCRalpha and TCRbeta were prepared by 5'RACE using constant-segment primers, with sample barcodes and unique molecular identifiers added. Trizol reagent was used to extract RNA from every sample. Library amplification was performed in two PCR steps, and a second sample barcode and Illumina TruSeq adapters were introduced in the second step. Sequencing of the libraries was done on an Illumina NovaSeq, producing 2 x 150 bp paired-end reads. The published analysis was carried out like this. With migec v1.2.7, reads were demultiplexed and then collapsed into UMI-guided consensus sequences. Using mixcr v2.1.11, the UMI consensuses were aligned to TRA and TRB V and J templates and assembled into clonotypes. A clonotype was counted as expanded or contracted only when both edgeR and NoisET called the clonotype significant, with the noise models trained on biological replicates. For edgeR calls, the cutoffs were a false discovery rate-adjusted p below 0.01 and a log2 fold-change threshold of 1. As an exploratory analysis of dynamics, PCA with hierarchical clustering was applied to max-normalized trajectories of the 1000 most abundant clonotypes. Separately sequenced CD4+ and CD8+ repertoires were used to assign the CD4 or CD8 phenotype of responding clones. The public sequencing data were trimmed at Q25 with fastp and processed into clonotypes with MiXCR by TCRdb, which kept only in-frame beta chains. Rows with a matching CDR3 protein are joined into one entry that keeps the most common DNA and genes. The V and J calls reflect TCRdb's pipeline rather than the authors' work. This sample holds around 450,000 distinct CDR3 sequences; roughly 24% were observed only once. Roughly 8.7% of the sample lies in the top ten.

PBMCs were isolated by Ficoll-Paque density gradient centrifugation. Sequencing used PBMCs or a T cell subset sorted from them (not recorded which). The receptor was isolated from an adult woman who had mild COVID-19 (a few samples of this study predate the infection). The sample titles of this study are shuffled in the database, so cell type and time point are left out; the donor was told from shared clones. The chain is encoded by TRBV20-1 joined to TRBJ2-1; TRBD2 is possibly the D segment (8 matching bases). Here the CDR3 is given as CSASPPGGLEYNEQFF. The DNA reads TGCAGTGCTAGTCCCCCAGGGGGACTAGAGTACAATGAGCAGTTCTTC.